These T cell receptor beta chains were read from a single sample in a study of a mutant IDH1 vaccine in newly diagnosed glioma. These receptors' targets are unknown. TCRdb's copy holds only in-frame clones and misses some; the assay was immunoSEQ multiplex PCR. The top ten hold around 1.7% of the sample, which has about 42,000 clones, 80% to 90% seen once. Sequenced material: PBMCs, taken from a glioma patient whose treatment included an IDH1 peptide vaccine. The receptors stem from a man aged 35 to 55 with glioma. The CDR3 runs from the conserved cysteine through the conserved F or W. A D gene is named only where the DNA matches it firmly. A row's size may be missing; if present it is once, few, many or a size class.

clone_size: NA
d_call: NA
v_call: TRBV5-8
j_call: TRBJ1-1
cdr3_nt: TGTGCCAGCAGCGGAGCCCCGGGATCCCCCAACACTGAAGCTTTCTTT
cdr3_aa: CASSGAPGSPNTEAFF

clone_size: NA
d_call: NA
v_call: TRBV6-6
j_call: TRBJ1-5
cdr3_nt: TGTGCTAGCACCGGGGAAAGCAATCAGCCCCAGCATTTT
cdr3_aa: CASTGESNQPQHF

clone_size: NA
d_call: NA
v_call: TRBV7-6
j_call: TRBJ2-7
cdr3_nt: TGTGCCAGCAGCTTATTGAGTACGGGAAGGTCGGACGAGCAGTACTTC
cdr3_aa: CASSLLSTGRSDEQYF

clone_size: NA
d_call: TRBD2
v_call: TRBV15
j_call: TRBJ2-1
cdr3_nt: TGTGCCACCAGCAGAGGACTAGCTGGTATTTACAATGAGCAGTTCTTC
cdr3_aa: CATSRGLAGIYNEQFF

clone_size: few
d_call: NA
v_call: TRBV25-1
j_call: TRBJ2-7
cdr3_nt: TGTGCCAGTTCCGGGAGCTATACCTACGAGCAGTACTTC
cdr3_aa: CASSGSYTYEQYF

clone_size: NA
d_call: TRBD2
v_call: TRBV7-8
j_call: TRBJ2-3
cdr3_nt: TGTGCCAGCAGCTTAGTGACTAGCGGGAGATCAGATACGCAGTATTTT
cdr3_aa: CASSLVTSGRSDTQYF

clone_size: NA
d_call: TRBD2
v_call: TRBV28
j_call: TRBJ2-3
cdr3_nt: TGTGCCAGCAGTTCCACCTCCAGACTAGCGGGAGTAGGTTCGCAGTATTTT
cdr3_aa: CASSSTSRLAGVGSQYF

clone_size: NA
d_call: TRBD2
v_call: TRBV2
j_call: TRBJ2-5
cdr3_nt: TGTGCCAGCAGGGGAGCCCGTTCTAGCGGGAGCGTAGAGACCCAGTACTTC
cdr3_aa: CASRGARSSGSVETQYF

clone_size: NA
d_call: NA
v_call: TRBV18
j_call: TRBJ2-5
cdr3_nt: TGTGCCAGCTCACCGAGGGAGACCCAGTACTTC
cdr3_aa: CASSPRETQYF

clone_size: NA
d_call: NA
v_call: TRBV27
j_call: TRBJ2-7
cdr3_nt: TGTGCCAGCAGTAGGAGACTAGACTACGAGCAGTACTTC
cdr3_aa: CASSRRLDYEQYF

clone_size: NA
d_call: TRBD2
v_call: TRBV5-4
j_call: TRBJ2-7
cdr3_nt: TGTGCCAGCAGCCCCCGGACTAGCGGGGGCTACGAGCAGTACTTC
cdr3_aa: CASSPRTSGGYEQYF

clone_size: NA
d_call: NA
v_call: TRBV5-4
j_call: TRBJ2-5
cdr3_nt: TGTGCCAGCAGCTTTCGGACGGAAGAGACCCAGTACTTC
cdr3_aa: CASSFRTEETQYF

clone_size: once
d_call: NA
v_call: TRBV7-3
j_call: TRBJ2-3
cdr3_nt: TGTGCCAGCAGCCCAAATGATAACAGCCCGCTCGCCAGGGCAGATACGCAGTATTTT
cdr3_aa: CASSPNDNSPLARADTQYF

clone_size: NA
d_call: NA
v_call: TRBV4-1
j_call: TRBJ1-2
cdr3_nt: TGCGCCAGCAGCCAAGTGACAGTCCGGGAGTTTGGCTACACCTTC
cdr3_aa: CASSQVTVREFGYTF

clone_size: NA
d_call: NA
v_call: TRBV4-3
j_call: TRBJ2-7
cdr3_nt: TGCGCCAGCAGCCAAGATCGAGGATCCGAGCAGTACTTC
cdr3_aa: CASSQDRGSEQYF

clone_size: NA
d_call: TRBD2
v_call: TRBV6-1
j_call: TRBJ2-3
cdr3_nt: TGTGCCAGCAGCCTACTAGCGGGAGTACCAGATACGCAGTATTTT
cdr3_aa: CASSLLAGVPDTQYF

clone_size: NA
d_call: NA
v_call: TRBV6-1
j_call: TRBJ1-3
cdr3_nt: TGTGCCAGCAGTGAAGCGCTCAGGCTCTTCTCTGGAAACACCATATATTTT
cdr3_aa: CASSEALRLFSGNTIYF

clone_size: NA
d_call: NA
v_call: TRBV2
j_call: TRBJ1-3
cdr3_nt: TGTGCCAGCAGTGAACAGGGACTTCGATCTGGAAACACCATATATTTT
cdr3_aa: CASSEQGLRSGNTIYF

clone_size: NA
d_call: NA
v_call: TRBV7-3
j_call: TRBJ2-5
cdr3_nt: TGTGCCAGCAGCCCCGGGCCACAAGAGACCCAGTACTTC
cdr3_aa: CASSPGPQETQYF

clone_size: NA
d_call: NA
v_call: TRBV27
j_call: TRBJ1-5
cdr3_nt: TGTGCCAGCAGTGAAAGACTGGAGTCGGGTTATAGCAATCAGCCCCAGCATTTT
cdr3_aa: CASSERLESGYSNQPQHF

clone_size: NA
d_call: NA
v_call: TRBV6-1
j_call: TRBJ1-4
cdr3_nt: TGTGCCAGCAGTGAAGTCAGGTGGGGATCGGATGAAAAACTGTTTTTT
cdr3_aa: CASSEVRWGSDEKLFF

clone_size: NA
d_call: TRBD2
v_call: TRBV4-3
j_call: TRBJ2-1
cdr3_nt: TGCGCCAGCAGCCAAGATCTGGTTCTGTGGGAGGGCAAGGTAAATGAGCAGTTCTTC
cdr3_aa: CASSQDLVLWEGKVNEQFF